The entry that follows covers one T cell receptor beta chain sequence. The data originate from a study of blood T cell repertoires in COVID-19. As processed by the authors: Cell counts per sample came from amplifying reference gene primers. TCRdb's table, derived via immunoSEQ multiplex PCR, lists solely in-frame clones and lacks some. The DNA was the basis for D and trimming; V, J and clone size are from that table. Of about 270,000 clones in the sample, around four fifths were seen once. The clonotype comes from a woman aged 45-65 years with active or convalescent COVID-19. Input material: peripheral blood.

Written as DNA, the CDR3 is TGCAGTGCTAGTGCAGGTCTCTATGGCTACACCTTC. Residues: CSASAGLYGYTF. This rearrangement joins TRBV20-1 to TRBJ1-2; D call uncertain. This CDR3 is 12 amino acids long. V gave up 3 bases and J gave up 4 bases, with 9 bases separating them. CDR1 DFQATT and CDR2 SNEGSKA come from the germline V gene (reference sequence).